The source of this TCR beta chain is a study of blood T cell repertoires in COVID-19. Study overall: Acute and convalescent COVID-19 specimens originated in the United States, Italy and Spain. Sample material is recorded as cDNA or gDNA derived from T cells, B-cell-depleted T cells, or PBMCs.

Per the original methods: Estimates of nucleated cell counts were drawn from the amplification of reference gene primers. Sequencing used immunoSEQ multiplex PCR; TCRdb keeps in-frame clones, though not all of them. V and J calls and clone size are as listed in that table; D and trimming were resolved from the DNA. The data show 120,000 to 150,000 clones, 88% seen once. This CDR3 is 12 amino acids long. With 4 bases removed from V and 4 bases from J, the gap between germline ends came to 10 bases. Germline-derived CDR1 and CDR2 are SQVTM and ANQGSEA. The J gene is TRBJ1-2, the V gene TRBV29-1, with D maybe TRBD1 (5 bases). The clonotype originates from a human donor in a cohort sampled during active COVID-19. Sequenced material: peripheral blood. The CDR3 DNA reads as TGCAGCGTTGGTCCAGGGCGCTATGGCTACACCTTC. As protein: CSVGPGRYGYTF.